The rows below give T cell receptor beta chains drawn from one sample of a study of early T cells in non-severe SARS-CoV-2 infection. Via MiXCR, TCRdb re-called the 5' RACE reads, giving one row per CDR3 protein. The table lists about 76,000 distinct CDR3 sequences, around a sixth of them singletons. Sequencing was done on a sample of whole blood. The receptor set was obtained from an adult who was a healthcare worker with PCR-confirmed SARS-CoV-2 infection or an uninfected control (not recorded which). Both conserved end residues are part of each CDR3. A D gene is named only where the DNA matches it firmly. Size values are once, few and many counts, or a class for expanded clones, and some rows have none.

J | D | size | V | DNA | CDR3
TRBJ1-2 | NA | many | TRBV7-8 | TGTGCCAGCAGCCCTGACAAGGGGTATGGCTACACCTTC | CASSPDKGYGYTF
TRBJ1-2 | NA | NA | TRBV6-5 | TGTGCCAGCAGTTATGGGGGACACTATGGCTACACCTTC | CASSYGGHYGYTF
TRBJ2-7 | NA | NA | TRBV19 | TGTGCCAGTAGTATAGATCTCGGGGCGCCCTACGAGCAGTACTTC | CASSIDLGAPYEQYF
TRBJ1-2 | TRBD1 | few | TRBV3-1 | TGTGCCAGCAGCCAAGGGGACAGGGGTGTCTTCTATGGCTACACCTTC | CASSQGDRGVFYGYTF
TRBJ2-3 | TRBD2 | NA | TRBV11-3 | TGTGCCAGCAGCCGTGGGGGGGGGACAGATACGCAGTATTTT | CASSRGGGTDTQYF
TRBJ1-1 | TRBD1 | NA | TRBV20-1 | TGCAGTGCTTATTGGACAGGTCGTAACGGGGTTTTCTTT | CSAYWTGRNGVFF
TRBJ2-1 | TRBD2 | NA | TRBV20-1 | TGCAGTGCTAGCGGGTCCAGCGGGAGCTCCTACAATGAGCAGTTCTTC | CSASGSSGSSYNEQFF
TRBJ2-5 | TRBD1 | few | TRBV18 | TGTGCCAGCCGCAGGGGACAGGGTTCCCAAGAGACCCAGTACTTC | CASRRGQGSQETQYF
TRBJ2-5 | NA | NA | TRBV19 | TGTGCCAGTACCACCCTCGGACTCCCTTGGGAGACCCAGTACTTC | CASTTLGLPWETQYF
TRBJ1-1 | NA | NA | TRBV14 | TGTGCCAGCAGCCAAGGAGGGTTTGAAGCTTTCTTT | CASSQGGFEAFF